A selection of T cell receptor beta chains follows, all from one sample in a study of T cell responses to AZD1222 COVID-19 vaccine. Sequenced by immunoSEQ multiplex PCR; TCRdb stores in-frame clones only, minus some. The repertoire consists of fewer than 150,000 clones, with around nine tenths occurring once and the leading ten covering about 4.5%. Sequencing used peripheral blood, obtained on day 0 of AZD1222 vaccination. These receptors all come from an adult in good health. Each CDR3 is given with its conserved first and last residue. D genes are given only for firm matches. Clone sizes are given selectively: once, few, many, or a class where the clone is expanded.

abundance,v_gene,j_gene,d_gene,CDR3aa,CDR3nt
.,TRBV7-2,TRBJ1-2,.,CASSPPGNYGYTF,TGTGCCAGCAGCCCCCCAGGGAACTATGGCTACACCTTC
once,TRBV10-1,TRBJ2-1,.,CASSDQRSSYNEQFF,TGCGCCAGCAGTGACCAGCGGTCCTCCTACAATGAGCAGTTCTTC
.,TRBV19,TRBJ1-4,.,CASSMGGRLGEKLFF,TGTGCCAGTAGTATGGGGGGCCGATTGGGGGAAAAACTGTTTTTT
.,TRBV3-1/TRBV3-2,TRBJ1-6,.,CASSQDSNNSPLHF,TGTGCCAGCAGCCAAGACAGTAATAATTCACCCCTCCACTTT
.,TRBV4-1,TRBJ2-3,.,CASSQAAAGAGDTQYF,TGCGCCAGCAGCCAAGCAGCCGCAGGAGCGGGAGATACGCAGTATTTT
.,TRBV10-1,TRBJ2-5,TRBD1,CASSPGQEETQYF,TGCGCCAGCAGCCCGGGACAGGAAGAGACCCAGTACTTC
.,TRBV4-1,TRBJ2-3,.,CASSLPDPADTQYF,TGCGCCAGCAGCCTCCCGGACCCTGCCGATACGCAGTATTTT
.,TRBV2,TRBJ2-1,.,CASSEVYNEQFF,TGTGCCAGCAGTGAAGTCTACAATGAGCAGTTCTTC
.,TRBV6-5,TRBJ2-7,.,CASRTGGGASYEQYF,TGTGCCAGCAGAACGGGTGGCGGGGCATCCTACGAGCAGTACTTC
.,TRBV27,TRBJ2-7,TRBD2,CASSLSGVSGTFYEQYF,TGTGCCAGCAGTCTCTCCGGGGTTAGCGGGACATTCTACGAGCAGTACTTC
.,TRBV5-4,TRBJ2-1,TRBD2,CASSPSTSGPYNEQFF,TGTGCCAGCAGCCCCTCGACTAGCGGGCCCTACAATGAGCAGTTCTTC
.,TRBV2,TRBJ1-2,TRBD1,CASSVRGSDYTF,TGTGCCAGCAGTGTCAGGGGGTCGGACTACACCTTC
.,TRBV10-3,TRBJ1-4,TRBD1,CAISEGQSNEKLFF,TGTGCCATCAGCGAGGGACAGTCTAATGAAAAACTGTTTTTT
once,TRBV21-1,TRBJ1-2,.,CASSKGVGVWHYGYTF,TGTGCCAGCAGCAAAGGGGTGGGGGTATGGCACTATGGCTACACCTTC
.,TRBV6-5,TRBJ1-5,.,CASSSGYSNQPQHF,TGTGCCAGCAGTTCAGGGTATAGCAATCAGCCCCAGCATTTT
.,TRBV28,TRBJ2-7,TRBD1,CASSSGQEPYEQYF,TGTGCCAGCAGCTCGGGACAGGAACCCTACGAGCAGTACTTC
.,TRBV29-1,TRBJ1-1,.,CSVVPGAEAFF,TGCAGCGTTGTTCCGGGGGCTGAAGCTTTCTTT
.,TRBV6-5,TRBJ2-7,.,CASTETKYEQYF,TGTGCCAGCACCGAAACAAAATACGAGCAGTACTTC
.,TRBV2,TRBJ1-5,TRBD1,CASSATGGTQPQHF,TGTGCCAGCAGTGCCACAGGGGGCACTCAGCCCCAGCATTTT
.,TRBV7-8,TRBJ1-5,.,CASSLTLGSGSNQPQHF,TGTGCCAGCAGCTTAACCCTGGGTAGCGGTAGCAATCAGCCCCAGCATTTT
.,TRBV7-9,TRBJ1-6,TRBD1,CASSLIGQGVSYNSPLHF,TGTGCCAGCAGCTTAATAGGACAGGGGGTATCCTATAATTCACCCCTCCACTTT
.,TRBV21-1,TRBJ2-1,.,CASSNENGSGRNEQFF,TGTGCCAGCAGCAACGAAAACGGGTCAGGTAGAAATGAGCAGTTCTTC
.,TRBV5-1,TRBJ2-7,.,CASSLGQGEYF,TGCGCCAGCAGCTTGGGTCAGGGAGAATACTTC
.,TRBV2,TRBJ1-6,.,CASSGTRSYNSPLHF,TGTGCCAGCAGTGGGACCCGCTCCTATAATTCACCCCTCCACTTT
.,TRBV15,TRBJ2-1,TRBD2,CATSSFVVAGADEQFF,TGTGCCACCAGCAGTTTCGTCGTAGCGGGAGCGGATGAGCAGTTCTTC
.,TRBV12-5,TRBJ2-7,.,CASADWGDPSYEQYF,TGTGCTAGTGCCGATTGGGGGGATCCCTCCTACGAGCAGTACTTC
.,TRBV28,TRBJ1-2,.,CASGSSARLNYGYTF,TGTGCCAGCGGATCCTCTGCACGGCTTAACTATGGCTACACCTTC
.,TRBV13,TRBJ1-5,TRBD1,CASSLAGDRAPRSNQPQHF,TGTGCCAGCAGCTTAGCAGGGGACAGGGCCCCGAGGAGCAATCAGCCCCAGCATTTT
.,TRBV5-6,TRBJ1-5,.,CASSLAAGDQPQHF,TGTGCCAGCAGCTTGGCGGCAGGGGATCAGCCCCAGCATTTT
.,TRBV13,TRBJ1-2,TRBD1,CASSPGTGALRRYGYTF,TGTGCCAGCAGTCCCGGGACAGGGGCCCTTCGGCGTTATGGCTACACCTTC
.,TRBV15,TRBJ1-2,.,CATSRDMGGNYGYTF,TGTGCCACCAGCAGAGATATGGGGGGAAACTATGGCTACACCTTC
.,TRBV23-1,TRBJ2-7,TRBD1,CASSHPTGVSYEQYF,TGCGCCAGCAGTCACCCGACAGGGGTGAGCTACGAGCAGTACTTC
.,TRBV3-1/TRBV3-2,TRBJ2-7,TRBD2,CASSQLGTTYEQYF,TGTGCCAGCAGCCAACTGGGGACTACCTACGAGCAGTACTTC
.,TRBV28,TRBJ1-2,TRBD1,CASSSGQDGRGYTF,TGTGCCAGCAGTTCGGGACAGGACGGGAGAGGCTACACCTTC
.,TRBV9,TRBJ2-1,TRBD2,CASSVEAGIYNEQFF,TGTGCCAGCAGCGTAGAAGCGGGGATCTACAATGAGCAGTTCTTC
.,TRBV4-2,TRBJ1-1,.,CASSQVELNTEAFF,TGTGCCAGCAGCCAAGTGGAGCTGAACACTGAAGCTTTCTTT
.,TRBV19,TRBJ2-1,TRBD2,CASREVAGDLGEQFF,TGTGCCAGTAGGGAGGTGGCGGGAGACCTTGGTGAGCAGTTCTTC
.,TRBV5-4,TRBJ2-7,.,CASSLHGSYEQYF,TGTGCCAGCAGCTTGCACGGATCCTACGAGCAGTACTTC
.,TRBV27,TRBJ2-1,TRBD1,CASSSDRERGEQFF,TGTGCCAGCAGCTCGGACAGGGAACGGGGTGAGCAGTTCTTC
.,TRBV2,TRBJ1-2,.,CASIETRGRNYGYTF,TGTGCCAGCATCGAAACCCGGGGGAGAAACTATGGCTACACCTTC
.,TRBV6-5,TRBJ2-2,.,CASSYSESNTGELFF,TGTGCCAGCAGTTACTCCGAATCGAACACCGGGGAGCTGTTTTTT
.,TRBV18,TRBJ2-2,TRBD1,CASSPGRGRINTGELFF,TGTGCCAGCTCACCAGGCAGGGGGCGGATTAACACCGGGGAGCTGTTTTTT
.,TRBV30,TRBJ2-3,.,CAWSPGLSSTDTQYF,TGTGCCTGGAGTCCCGGACTGTCTAGCACAGATACGCAGTATTTT
.,TRBV9,TRBJ2-1,TRBD1,CASSVRQGFSYNEQFF,TGTGCCAGCAGCGTTCGACAGGGATTCTCCTACAATGAGCAGTTCTTC
.,TRBV5-1,TRBJ1-1,.,CASSFDKGRLTEAFF,TGCGCCAGCAGCTTCGATAAGGGTCGGTTGACTGAAGCTTTCTTT
once,TRBV7-8,TRBJ2-3,.,CASTPEGRSTDTQYF,TGTGCCAGCACCCCAGAGGGGAGAAGCACAGATACGCAGTATTTT